This T cell receptor (beta chain) was documented in a study of PD-1 blockade in classical Hodgkin lymphoma. Study results and limitations: Why repertoires differed is undefined; disease activity or prior therapy possibly contributed.

Time point in this sample: newly diagnosed, previously untreated cHL patient sample. Comparators were PBMCs taken from newly diagnosed, untreated classical Hodgkin lymphoma. Here immunoSEQ multiplex PCR was the method, and the copy in TCRdb shows in-frame clones only, minus some. This repertoire shows approximately 30,000 clones, approximately 89% found once; its top ten account for about 3.8%. This clone was observed a single time. Its specificity is not known. Germline loops: CDR1 KGHSH, CDR2 LQKENI. The CDR3 loop spans 16 amino acids. Trimming removed 6 bases at V and 4 bases at J, with 19 bases between.

The sequence came from a human donor with classical Hodgkin lymphoma. The specimen was peripheral blood mononuclear cells (PBMCs). J is TRBJ1-5 and V is TRBV18, with unresolved D. CDR3: CASSLFVSGGNQPQHF. CDR3 sequence (DNA): TGTGCCAGCTCTCTCTTTGTCTCAGGTGGTAATCAGCCCCAGCATTTT.